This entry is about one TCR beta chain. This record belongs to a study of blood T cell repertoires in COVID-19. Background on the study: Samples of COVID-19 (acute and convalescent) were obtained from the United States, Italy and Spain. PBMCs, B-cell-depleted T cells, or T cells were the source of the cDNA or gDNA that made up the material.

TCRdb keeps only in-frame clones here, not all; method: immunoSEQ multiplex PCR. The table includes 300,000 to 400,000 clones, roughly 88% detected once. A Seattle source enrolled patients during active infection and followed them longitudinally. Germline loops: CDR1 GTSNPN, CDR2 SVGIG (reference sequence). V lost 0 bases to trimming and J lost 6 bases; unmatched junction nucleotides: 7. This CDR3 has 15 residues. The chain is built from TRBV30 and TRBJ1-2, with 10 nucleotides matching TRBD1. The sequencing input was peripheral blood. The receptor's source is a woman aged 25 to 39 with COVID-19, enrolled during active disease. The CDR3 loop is CAWSVLKGTGDGYTF. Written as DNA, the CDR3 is TGTGCCTGGAGTGTACTTAAAGGGACAGGGGATGGCTACACCTTC.